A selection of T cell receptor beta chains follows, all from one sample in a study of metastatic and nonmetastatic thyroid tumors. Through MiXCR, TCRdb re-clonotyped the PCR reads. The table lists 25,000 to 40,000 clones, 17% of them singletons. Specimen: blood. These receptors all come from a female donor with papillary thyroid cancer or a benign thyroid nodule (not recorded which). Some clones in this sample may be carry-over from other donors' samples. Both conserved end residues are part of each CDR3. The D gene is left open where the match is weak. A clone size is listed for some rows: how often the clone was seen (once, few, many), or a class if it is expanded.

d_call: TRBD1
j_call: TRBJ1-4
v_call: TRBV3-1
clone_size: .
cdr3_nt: TGTGCCAGCAGCCTACCCGACAGGGCTAATGAAAAACTGTTTTTT
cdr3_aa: CASSLPDRANEKLFF

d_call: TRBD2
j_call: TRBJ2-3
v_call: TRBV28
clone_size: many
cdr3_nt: TGTGCCAGCAGTTTCCCTAGCGGGGGGGCAGATACGCAGTATTTT
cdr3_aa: CASSFPSGGADTQYF

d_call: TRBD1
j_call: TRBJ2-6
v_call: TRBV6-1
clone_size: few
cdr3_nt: TGTGCCAGCACCCGAGACAGGGTGCCTGGTGCCAACGTCCTGACTTTC
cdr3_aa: CASTRDRVPGANVLTF

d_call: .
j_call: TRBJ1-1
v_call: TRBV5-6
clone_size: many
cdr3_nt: TGTGCCAGCAACTCTGTAGGTGGGGGCACTGAAGCTTTCTTT
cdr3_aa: CASNSVGGGTEAFF

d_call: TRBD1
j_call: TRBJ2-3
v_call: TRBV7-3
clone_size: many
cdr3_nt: TGTGCCAGCAGTTCCCCGGGACAGGGTCCGTATTTT
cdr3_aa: CASSSPGQGPYF

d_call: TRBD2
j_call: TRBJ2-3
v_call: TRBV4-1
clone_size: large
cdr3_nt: TGCGCCAGCAGCCCCAGCGGGGGGGCCATGGATACGCAGTATTTT
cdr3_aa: CASSPSGGAMDTQYF

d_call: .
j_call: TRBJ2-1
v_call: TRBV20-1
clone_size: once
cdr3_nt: TGCAGTGCTATAGGGCGCTCCTACAATGAGCAGTTCTTC
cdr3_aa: CSAIGRSYNEQFF

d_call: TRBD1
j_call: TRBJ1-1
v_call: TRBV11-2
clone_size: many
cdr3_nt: TGTGCCAGCAGTTCAAGGACGGGACAGATGAACACTGAAGCTTTCTTT
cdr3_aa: CASSSRTGQMNTEAFF

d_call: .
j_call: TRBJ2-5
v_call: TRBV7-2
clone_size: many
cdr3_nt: TGTGCCAGCAGCTTAGAGGACGGGGGCCAGACCCAGTACTTC
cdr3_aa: CASSLEDGGQTQYF

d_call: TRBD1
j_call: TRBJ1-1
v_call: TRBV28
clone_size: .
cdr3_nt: TGTGCCAGCAGTGCTTCTGGGACAGGGAGGACTGAAGCTTTCTTT
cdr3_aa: CASSASGTGRTEAFF

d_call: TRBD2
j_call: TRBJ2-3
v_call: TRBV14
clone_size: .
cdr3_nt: TGTGCCAGCAGCCAAGGGAGGTCAGGACTAGCGGATATACGCACAGATACGCAGTATTTT
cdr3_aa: CASSQGRSGLADIRTDTQYF

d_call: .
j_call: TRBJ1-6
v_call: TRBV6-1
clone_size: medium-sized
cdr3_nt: TGTGCCAGCACCGCTGGGCCCTATAATTCACCCCTCCACTTT
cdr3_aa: CASTAGPYNSPLHF

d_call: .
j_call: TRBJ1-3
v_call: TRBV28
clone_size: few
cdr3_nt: TGTGCCAGCAGCCCGACGTACAGTTCAACGAGTTACACCATATATTTT
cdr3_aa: CASSPTYSSTSYTIYF

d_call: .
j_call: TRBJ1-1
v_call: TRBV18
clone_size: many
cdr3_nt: TGTGCCAGCTCACCGGGGAAAGAGGAGCGGGCTTTCTTT
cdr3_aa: CASSPGKEERAFF

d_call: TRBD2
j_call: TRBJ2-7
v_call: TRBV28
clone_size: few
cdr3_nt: TGTGCCAGCAACCCCTCTAGCGGTGGGTACGAGCAGTACTTC
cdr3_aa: CASNPSSGGYEQYF

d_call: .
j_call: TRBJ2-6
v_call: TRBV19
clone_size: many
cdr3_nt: TGTGCCAGTAGTATTCGCGCTCTTACTGGGGCCAACGTCCTGACTTTC
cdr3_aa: CASSIRALTGANVLTF

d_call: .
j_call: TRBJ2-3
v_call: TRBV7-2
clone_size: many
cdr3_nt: TGTGCCAGCAGCTTAGCGCGGGACGACGGGCAGTATTTT
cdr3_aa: CASSLARDDGQYF

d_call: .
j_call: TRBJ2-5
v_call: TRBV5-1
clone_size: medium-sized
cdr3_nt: TGCGCCAGCAGCTTGGTTTTCCAAGAGACCCAGTACTTC
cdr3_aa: CASSLVFQETQYF

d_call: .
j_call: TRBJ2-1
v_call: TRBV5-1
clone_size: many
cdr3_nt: TGCGCCAGCAGCTTGGCAGGGAATGAGCAGTTCTTC
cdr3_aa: CASSLAGNEQFF

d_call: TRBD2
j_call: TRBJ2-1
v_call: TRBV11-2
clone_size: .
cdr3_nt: TGTGCCAGCAGCCCCGAACCGGTACTAGCGGAACAGGGTCAGTTCTTC
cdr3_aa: CASSPEPVLAEQGQFF

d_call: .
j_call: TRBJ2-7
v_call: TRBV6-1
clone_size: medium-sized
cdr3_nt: TGTGCCAGCAGTGAACTAGTAGGTTCCTACGAGCAGTACTTC
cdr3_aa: CASSELVGSYEQYF

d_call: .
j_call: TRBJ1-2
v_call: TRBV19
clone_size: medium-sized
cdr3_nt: TGTGCCAGTAGTATTTCGGCGGATTCCAGGGGCTACACCTTC
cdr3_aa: CASSISADSRGYTF